Reported below is one T cell receptor (beta chain). This sample is part of a study of blood T cell repertoires in COVID-19. Study context: Donors in the United States, Italy and Spain gave samples during acute or convalescent COVID-19. Nucleic acid was either cDNA or gDNA, and it came from T cells, B-cell-depleted T cells, or PBMCs.

V lost 3 bases and J lost 2, with 8 bases in between. The CDR3 covers 13 residues. Germline CDR1 is DFQATT and CDR2 is SNEGSKA (reference sequence). Methods used by the authors: Counts of nucleated cells, estimated from reference gene primer amplification, were obtained. Assay: immunoSEQ multiplex PCR; the TCRdb copy retains only in-frame clones and omits some. V, J and clone size are taken as reported in that table, and D and trimming were inferred from the DNA itself. The sample lists 160,000 or so clones, around 85% occurring once. The source material was peripheral blood. The gene calls are TRBV20-1 and TRBJ1-3, with unresolved D. The receptor comes from a woman in her 70s with acute or convalescent COVID-19. CDR3 loop: CSASGGPGNTIYF. CDR3 DNA: TGCAGTGCTAGTGGTGGGCCTGGAAACACCATATATTTT.